The rows below give T cell receptor beta chains drawn from one sample of a study of blood T cell repertoires in COVID-19. Measured with immunoSEQ multiplex PCR; TCRdb has only the in-frame clones, and not every one. The table records 150,000 to 200,000 clones, roughly 80% of them present only once. The specimen was peripheral blood. The source is a woman in her 30s with acute or convalescent COVID-19. CDR3s include the opening cysteine and the closing phenylalanine or tryptophan. Fields, in order: D gene, J gene, clone size, V gene, CDR3 protein, CDR3 DNA. A D gene is named only where the DNA matches it firmly. Only some rows state a clone size, as once, few, many or a class for expanded clones.

>TRBD2|TRBJ2-5|NA|TRBV5-4
CASTTSGRVQETQYF
TGTGCCAGCACAACTAGCGGGAGAGTACAAGAGACCCAGTACTTC
>TRBD2|TRBJ2-2|NA|TRBV28
CASNLGLAGGPTGELFF
TGTGCCAGCAACTTGGGACTAGCGGGAGGGCCGACCGGGGAGCTGTTTTTT
>NA|TRBJ1-2|once|TRBV28
CASTQDWYGYTF
TGTGCCAGCACCCAAGACTGGTATGGCTACACCTTC
>TRBD1|TRBJ2-2|NA|TRBV2
CASSGQGVTGELFF
TGTGCCAGCAGCGGACAGGGCGTCACCGGGGAGCTGTTTTTT
>TRBD1|TRBJ1-2|NA|TRBV6-5
CASSYQTQGANGYTF
TGTGCCAGCAGTTACCAAACACAGGGGGCGAATGGCTACACCTTC
>TRBD2|TRBJ2-3|once|TRBV5-1
CASSFGGGDRVPQYF
TGCGCCAGCAGCTTCGGGGGAGGGGACCGGGTGCCGCAGTATTTT
>NA|TRBJ1-2|NA|TRBV2
CASSISSTDDYGYTF
TGTGCCAGCAGTATTTCTTCGACTGATGACTATGGCTACACCTTC
>NA|TRBJ1-6|few|TRBV4-2
CASSQAQGWALHF
TGTGCCAGCAGCCAAGCCCAGGGTTGGGCCCTCCACTTT
>NA|TRBJ2-3|NA|TRBV10-3
CAITAGTPDTQYF
TGTGCCATCACGGCGGGGACCCCAGATACGCAGTATTTT
>NA|TRBJ1-3|many|TRBV5-1
CASSLTGSGNTIYF
TGCGCCAGCAGCTTGACAGGGTCTGGAAACACCATATATTTT
>NA|TRBJ1-3|NA|TRBV6-1
CASSEVRRDTIYF
TGTGCCAGCAGTGAAGTGAGGAGGGACACCATATATTTT
>NA|TRBJ2-7|NA|TRBV5-1
CASSLALGRAEQYF
TGCGCCAGCAGCTTGGCTCTGGGGCGCGCCGAGCAGTACTTC
>NA|TRBJ1-2|NA|TRBV7-2
CASSLDSTNYGYTF
TGTGCCAGCAGCCTCGACAGCACTAACTATGGCTACACCTTC
>TRBD1|TRBJ1-4|NA|TRBV6-1
CASSEPQTGDAYLAQKLFF
TGTGCCAGCAGTGAACCTCAAACAGGGGACGCGTATTTGGCCCAAAAACTGTTTTTT
>NA|TRBJ1-1|once|TRBV15
CATSRVPDSQAFF
TGTGCCACCAGCAGAGTTCCCGACAGCCAGGCTTTCTTT
>TRBD2|TRBJ2-3|NA|TRBV27
CASSLQRGGTDTQYF
TGTGCCAGCAGTCTCCAGCGGGGGGGCACAGATACGCAGTATTTT
>TRBD1|TRBJ2-7|NA|TRBV28
CASSLEGQGYEQYF
TGTGCCAGCAGTTTAGAGGGACAGGGGTACGAGCAGTACTTC
>NA|TRBJ2-7|NA|TRBV20-1
CSASGSGEQYF
TGCAGTGCTAGCGGGAGTGGAGAGCAGTACTTC
>NA|TRBJ1-1|NA|TRBV19
CASSPPAIFNTEAFF
TGTGCCAGTAGTCCCCCAGCGATTTTCAACACTGAAGCTTTCTTT
>NA|TRBJ2-5|NA|TRBV28
CASSFSRDQYF
TGTGCCAGCAGTTTCTCACGAGACCAGTACTTC
>NA|TRBJ2-2|NA|TRBV27
CASQRGSAGELFF
TGTGCCAGTCAAAGGGGGTCCGCCGGGGAGCTGTTTTTT
>NA|TRBJ1-1|NA|TRBV10-3
CATLGGNTEAFF
TGTGCCACCCTAGGTGGAAACACTGAAGCTTTCTTT
>NA|TRBJ2-1|NA|TRBV7-8
CASLGQRINEQFF
TGTGCCAGCCTAGGACAGAGGATAAATGAGCAGTTCTTC
>TRBD1|TRBJ2-6|NA|TRBV6-4
CASSPGQSSGANVLTF
TGTGCCAGCAGTCCGGGACAGAGCTCTGGGGCCAACGTCCTGACTTTC
>NA|TRBJ2-2|NA|TRBV28
CASSLNGGGHANTGELFF
TGTGCCAGCAGTTTGAATGGCGGGGGACACGCGAACACCGGGGAGCTGTTTTTT
>NA|TRBJ2-4|NA|TRBV19
CATSWAAKNIQYF
TGTGCCACCAGTTGGGCGGCCAAAAACATTCAGTACTTC
>TRBD1|TRBJ2-7|NA|TRBV11-2
CASSLTQDRAYEQYF
TGTGCCAGCAGCTTAACCCAAGACAGGGCCTACGAGCAGTACTTC
>TRBD2|TRBJ2-7|few|TRBV6-2/TRBV6-3
CASSTSGSKLWQYF
TGTGCCAGCAGTACTAGCGGGAGCAAATTGTGGCAGTACTTC
>NA|TRBJ2-1|NA|TRBV11-2
CASSLDLPDYYEQFF
TGTGCCAGCAGCTTAGATCTTCCCGACTACTATGAGCAGTTCTTC
>TRBD1|TRBJ2-7|NA|TRBV5-5
CASRRVQGASEQYF
TGTGCCAGCAGGCGGGTACAGGGGGCATCCGAGCAGTACTTC
>NA|TRBJ1-1|few|TRBV28
CASRGWGFRGMNTEAFF
TGTGCCAGCAGAGGATGGGGTTTTAGGGGAATGAACACTGAAGCTTTCTTT
>NA|TRBJ1-2|NA|TRBV28
CASSLTLNGYTF
TGTGCCAGCAGTTTAACTCTGAACGGCTACACCTTC
>TRBD2|TRBJ2-3|NA|TRBV3-1/TRBV3-2
CASSQDVTGGDTQYF
TGTGCCAGCAGCCAAGACGTTACGGGGGGAGATACGCAGTATTTT
>TRBD1|TRBJ1-2|NA|TRBV5-1
CASSPRRDSFYGYTF
TGCGCCAGCAGCCCGCGCCGGGACAGCTTTTATGGCTACACCTTC
>TRBD1|TRBJ1-1|NA|TRBV4-2
CASSHDDRAGAFF
TGTGCCAGCAGCCATGACGACAGGGCCGGGGCTTTCTTT
>NA|TRBJ1-4|NA|TRBV5-1
CASSSRDGHNEKLFF
TGCGCCAGCAGCTCGCGGGACGGACATAATGAAAAACTGTTTTTT
>NA|TRBJ1-2|NA|TRBV28
CASSSPDIYGYTF
TGTGCCAGCAGTTCCCCGGACATCTATGGCTACACCTTC
>TRBD1|TRBJ1-5|NA|TRBV5-1
CASSLGQGGQPQHF
TGCGCCAGCAGCTTGGGACAGGGGGGTCAGCCCCAGCATTTT
>TRBD1|TRBJ2-7|few|TRBV6-2/TRBV6-3
CASSSRQGSHEQYF
TGTGCCAGCAGTTCGCGACAGGGGAGCCACGAGCAGTACTTC
>TRBD2|TRBJ2-1|NA|TRBV19
CASTTSGRGYNEQFF
TGTGCCAGTACCACTAGCGGGAGAGGCTACAATGAGCAGTTCTTC
>NA|TRBJ2-1|NA|TRBV3-1/TRBV3-2
CASRLDNEQFF
TGTGCCAGCAGACTAGACAATGAGCAGTTCTTC
>TRBD1|TRBJ1-3|NA|TRBV6-1
CASSGPRTGIGNTIYF
TGTGCCAGCAGTGGTCCCAGGACAGGGATCGGAAACACCATATATTTT
>NA|TRBJ1-1|NA|TRBV5-4
CASSLVDEAFF
TGTGCCAGCAGCTTGGTAGATGAAGCTTTCTTT